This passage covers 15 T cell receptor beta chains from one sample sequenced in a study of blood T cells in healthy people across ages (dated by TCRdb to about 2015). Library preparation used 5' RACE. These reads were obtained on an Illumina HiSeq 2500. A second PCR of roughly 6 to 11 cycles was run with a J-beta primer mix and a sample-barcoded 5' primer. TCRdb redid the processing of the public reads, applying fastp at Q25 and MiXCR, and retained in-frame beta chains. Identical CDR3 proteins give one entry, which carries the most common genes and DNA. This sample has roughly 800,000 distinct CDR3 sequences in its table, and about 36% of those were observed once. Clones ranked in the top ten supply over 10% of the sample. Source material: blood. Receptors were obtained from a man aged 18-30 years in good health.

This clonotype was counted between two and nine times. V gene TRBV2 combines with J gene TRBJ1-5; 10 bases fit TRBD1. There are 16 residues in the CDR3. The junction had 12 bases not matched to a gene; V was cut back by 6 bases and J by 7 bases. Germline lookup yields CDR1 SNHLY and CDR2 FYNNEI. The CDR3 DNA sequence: TGTGCCAGCAGCCCAGTCGGGACAGGGGTAGGACAGCCCCAGCATTTT. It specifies CASSPVGTGVGQPQHF.

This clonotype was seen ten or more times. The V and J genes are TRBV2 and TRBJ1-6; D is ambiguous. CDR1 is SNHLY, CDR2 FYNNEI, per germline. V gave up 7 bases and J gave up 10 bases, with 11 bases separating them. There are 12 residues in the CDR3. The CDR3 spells CASTPDLSPLHF. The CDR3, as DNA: TGTGCCAGCACCCCCGACTTGTCACCCCTCCACTTT.

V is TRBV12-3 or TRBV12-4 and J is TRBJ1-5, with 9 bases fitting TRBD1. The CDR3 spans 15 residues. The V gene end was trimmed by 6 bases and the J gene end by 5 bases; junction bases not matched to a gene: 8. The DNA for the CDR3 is TGTGCCAGCAGCCAGGGTACAGGGGGCGATCAGCCCCAGCATTTT. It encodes CASSQGTGGDQPQHF.

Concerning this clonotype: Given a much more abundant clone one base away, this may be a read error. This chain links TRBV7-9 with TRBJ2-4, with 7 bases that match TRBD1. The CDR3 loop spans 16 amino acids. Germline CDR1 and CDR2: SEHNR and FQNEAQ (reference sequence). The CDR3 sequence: CANSPRSTGDPNIQYF. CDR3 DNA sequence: TGTGCCAACAGCCCACGATCTACAGGGGACCCAAACATTCAGTACTTC.

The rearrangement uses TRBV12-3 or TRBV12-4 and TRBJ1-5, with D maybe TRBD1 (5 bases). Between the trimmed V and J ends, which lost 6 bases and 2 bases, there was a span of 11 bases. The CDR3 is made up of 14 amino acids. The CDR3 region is CASSQQDGNQPQHF. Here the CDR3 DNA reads TGTGCCAGCAGCCAACAGGACGGCAATCAGCCCCAGCATTTT.

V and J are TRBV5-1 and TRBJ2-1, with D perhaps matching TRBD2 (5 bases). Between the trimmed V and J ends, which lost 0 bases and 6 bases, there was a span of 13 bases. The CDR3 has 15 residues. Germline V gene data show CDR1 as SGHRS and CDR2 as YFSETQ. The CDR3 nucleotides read TGCGCCAGCAGCTTGGAGACACTACGGGGCAATGAGCAGTTCTTC. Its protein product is CASSLETLRGNEQFF.

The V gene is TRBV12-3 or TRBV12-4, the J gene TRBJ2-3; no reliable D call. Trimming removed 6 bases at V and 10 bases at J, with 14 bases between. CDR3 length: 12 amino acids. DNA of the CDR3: TGTGCCAGCAGAGTGATGGCGGATGCGCAGTATTTT. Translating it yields CASRVMADAQYF.

The DNA for the CDR3 is TGTGCCAGCAGTTACTCGAGGGGGGTAACTAATGAAAAACTGTTTTTT. Residues: CASSYSRGVTNEKLFF. The chain has TRBV6-5 and TRBJ1-4, with TRBD1 as a possible D gene (6 bases). V was cut by 0 bases and J by 1 base, with 9 bases left in between. Germline values: CDR1 MNHEY, CDR2 SVGAGI. CDR3 length: 16 amino acids.

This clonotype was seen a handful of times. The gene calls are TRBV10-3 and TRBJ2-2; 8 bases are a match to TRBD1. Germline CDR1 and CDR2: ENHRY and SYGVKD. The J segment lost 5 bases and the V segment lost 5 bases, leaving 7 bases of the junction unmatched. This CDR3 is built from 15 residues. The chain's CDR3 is CAISPDRVITGELFF. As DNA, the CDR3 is TGTGCCATCAGTCCGGACAGGGTTATAACCGGGGAGCTGTTTTTT.

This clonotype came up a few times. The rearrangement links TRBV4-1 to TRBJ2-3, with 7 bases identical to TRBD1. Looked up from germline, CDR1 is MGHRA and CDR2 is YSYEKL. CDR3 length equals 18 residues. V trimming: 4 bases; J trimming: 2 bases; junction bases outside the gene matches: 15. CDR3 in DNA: TGCGCCAGCAGCCTACCCATGACGACAGGGACACCCACAGATACGCAGTATTTT. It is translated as CASSLPMTTGTPTDTQYF.

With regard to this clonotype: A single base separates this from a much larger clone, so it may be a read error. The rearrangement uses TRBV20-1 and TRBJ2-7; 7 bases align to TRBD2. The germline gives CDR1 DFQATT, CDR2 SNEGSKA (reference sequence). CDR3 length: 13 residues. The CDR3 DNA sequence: TGCAGTGCTAGGGGAGGGCAAACCTACGAGCGGTACTTC. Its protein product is CSARGGQTYERYF.

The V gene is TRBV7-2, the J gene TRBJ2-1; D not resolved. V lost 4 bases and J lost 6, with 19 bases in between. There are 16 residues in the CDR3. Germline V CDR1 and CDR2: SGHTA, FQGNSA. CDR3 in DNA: TGTGCCAGCAGCTCCCCCCGGACCGGCTCCATCAATGAGCAGTTCTTC. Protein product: CASSSPRTGSINEQFF.

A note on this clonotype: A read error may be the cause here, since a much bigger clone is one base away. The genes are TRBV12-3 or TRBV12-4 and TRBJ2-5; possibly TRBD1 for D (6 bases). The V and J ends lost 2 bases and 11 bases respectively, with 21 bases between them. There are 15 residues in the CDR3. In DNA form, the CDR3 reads TGTGCCAGCAGTTTATTAGTGGGACAACAGGATGAGCAGTACTTC. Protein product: CASSLLVGQQDEQYF.

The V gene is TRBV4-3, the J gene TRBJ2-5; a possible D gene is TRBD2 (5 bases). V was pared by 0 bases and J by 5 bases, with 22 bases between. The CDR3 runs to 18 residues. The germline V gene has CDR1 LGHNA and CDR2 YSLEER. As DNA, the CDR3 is TGCGCCAGCAGCCAAGATAAAGGACTTTCAACGACACGGGAGACCCAGTACTTC. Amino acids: CASSQDKGLSTTRETQYF.

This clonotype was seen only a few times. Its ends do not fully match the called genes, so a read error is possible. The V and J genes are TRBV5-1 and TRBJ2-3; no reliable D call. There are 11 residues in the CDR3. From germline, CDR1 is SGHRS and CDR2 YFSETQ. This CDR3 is CTSQGTDTQYF. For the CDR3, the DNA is TGCACCAGCCAGGGCACAGATACGCAGTATTTT.